Described below is a single TCR beta chain sequence and its context. The sample originates from a study of OX40 agonist ivuxolimab in advanced cancers. Across the whole study: Patients were given ivuxolimab, an antibody that agonizes OX40 (CD134).

Method: immunoSEQ multiplex PCR; TCRdb's copy keeps in-frame clones and lacks some. The sample lists 25,000 or so clones, 83% seen once, with around 12% in the top ten. Trimming removed 4 bases from V and 2 bases from J, with 8 bases in between. Looked up from germline, CDR1 is MGHRA and CDR2 is YSYEKL. This CDR3 region has 13 residues. The sequence was collected from an adult with an advanced solid tumor such as melanoma, head and neck, liver or kidney cancer. V is TRBV4-1 and J is TRBJ2-5; D gene uncertain. The sequencing here drew on CD4+ or CD8+ T cells sorted from blood, taken in a trial of the OX40 agonist ivuxolimab. The CDR3 DNA reads TGCGCCAGCAGCCGGGCCATACAAGAGACCCAGTACTTC. This codes for CASSRAIQETQYF.